A single sample gave rise to the 19 T cell receptor beta chains below, sequenced in a study of blood T cell repertoires in COVID-19. Data came from immunoSEQ multiplex PCR; TCRdb stores just in-frame clones and leaves some out. The sample records approximately 5,000 clones, about four fifths being singletons. Sequencing was carried out using peripheral blood. These receptors all stem from a human donor in a cohort sampled during active COVID-19.

V is TRBV2 and J is TRBJ2-2, with D unclear. The V and J ends lost 6 bases and 6 bases respectively, with 5 bases between them. CDR1 SNHLY and CDR2 FYNNEI come from the germline V gene. CDR3 length: 11 residues. Written as DNA, the CDR3 is TGTGCCAGCAGGGCCCCCGGGGAGCTGTTTTTT. Encoded protein: CASRAPGELFF.

This clone has more than one count but fewer than ten. CDR3 protein: CASSGAGGAGEQFF. The CDR3, as DNA: TGTGCCAGCTCCGGAGCTGGGGGCGCGGGTGAGCAGTTCTTC. The chain recombines TRBV6-4 with TRBJ2-1; TRBD1 is a possible D gene (6 bases). This CDR3 is built from 14 residues. With 8 bases removed from V and 9 bases from J, the gap between germline ends came to 20 bases. The germline gives CDR1 MRHNA, CDR2 SNTAGT.

The rearrangement links TRBV9 to TRBJ2-4, with a possible D match to TRBD2 (7 bases). The CDR3 totals 15 residues. Germline-derived CDR1 and CDR2 are SGDLS and YYNGEE. V lost 4 bases and J lost 3, with 14 bases in between. CDR3 amino acids: CASSTRGGDKNIQYF. In nucleotides, the CDR3 is TGTGCCAGCAGCACCCGAGGGGGGGACAAAAACATTCAGTACTTC.

This rearrangement joins TRBV7-9 to TRBJ2-3; 8 bases map to TRBD2. This CDR3 is 16 amino acids long. Germline assignment: CDR1 SEHNR and CDR2 FQNEAQ (reference sequence). J lost 5 bases, V lost 2 bases, and 9 bases had no gene match. The CDR3 reads CASSLLRNSGKDTQYF. The CDR3 nucleotides read TGTGCCAGCAGCTTATTGAGGAATAGCGGGAAAGATACGCAGTATTTT.

This rearrangement joins TRBV3-1 (or the pseudogene TRBV3-2) to TRBJ2-3, with TRBD1 matching over 7 bases. The V gene end was trimmed by 1 base and the J gene end by 0 bases; junction bases not matched to a gene: 10. The CDR3 runs to 18 residues. Germline V gene lookup returns CDR1 LGHDT and CDR2 YNNKEL (reference sequence). The CDR3 bases are TGTGCCAGCAGCCAAGTCCCCCCTACAGGGGTTAGCACAGATACGCAGTATTTT. Translation: CASSQVPPTGVSTDTQYF.

The chain has TRBV6-5 and TRBJ2-5, with D possibly matching TRBD2 (5 bases). Germline lookup yields CDR1 MNHEY and CDR2 SVGAGI. The V end was cut by 0 bases, the J end by 5 bases, with 13 bases between. This CDR3 has 15 residues. CDR3 protein: CASSYSERTSETQYF. The CDR3 nucleotides are TGTGCCAGCAGTTACTCGGAAAGGACTTCCGAGACCCAGTACTTC.

This chain links TRBV11-3 with TRBJ2-1; 10 bases fit TRBD2. This CDR3 has 16 amino acids. J lost 10 bases, V lost 0 bases, and 9 bases had no gene match. Germline CDR1 reads SGHNT; CDR2 reads YENEEA. The CDR3 here is CASSLDQTSGVREQFF. The CDR3 nucleotides are TGTGCCAGCAGCTTAGATCAAACTAGCGGGGTTCGGGAGCAGTTCTTC.

CDR3 in amino acids: CASSDLREWSYEQYF. CDR3 coding DNA: TGTGCCAGCAGTGATCTGCGGGAGTGGTCCTACGAGCAGTACTTC. This rearrangement joins TRBV2 to TRBJ2-7; 7 bases align to TRBD2. Trimming removed 3 bases from V and 1 base from J; junction bases left unmatched: 6. This CDR3 region has 15 residues. CDR1 is SNHLY, CDR2 FYNNEI, per germline.

This clone occurred once. The rearrangement joins TRBV30 to TRBJ2-3; 11 bases are a match to TRBD2. Germline V gives CDR1 GTSNPN, CDR2 SVGIG (reference sequence). CDR3 length equals 16 residues. V lost 1 base and J lost 3; bases outside the gene matches: 6. In DNA, the CDR3 is TGTGCCTGGAGTGGGTCCGGGACTAGCGGAACAGATACGCAGTATTTT. This encodes CAWSGSGTSGTDTQYF.

The chain carries TRBV18 and TRBJ1-1; TRBD1 agrees at 7 bases. V lost 3 bases to trimming and J lost 2 bases; unmatched junction nucleotides: 6. Germline CDR1 KGHSH, CDR2 LQKENI. CDR3 length: 15 residues. The CDR3 sequence: CASSPPGQINTEAFF. The CDR3 DNA reads TGTGCCAGCTCACCCCCGGGACAGATAAACACTGAAGCTTTCTTT.

The chain couples TRBV2 to TRBJ2-3; 11 bases fit TRBD2. V dropped 7 bases and J dropped 4; count of bases not matched to a gene: 10. Germline CDR1 is SNHLY and CDR2 is FYNNEI. The CDR3 extends over 16 amino acids. The CDR3 sequence is CASIILAGGSADTQYF. The CDR3 nucleotides read TGTGCCAGCATAATCCTAGCGGGAGGATCGGCAGATACGCAGTATTTT. Full variable domain (remainder filled in from reference TRBV2 and TRBJ2-3): EPEVTQTPSHQVTQMGQEVILRCVPISNHLYFYWYRQILGQKVEFLVSFYNNEISEKSEIFDDQFSVERPDGSNFTLKIRSTKLEDSAMYFCASIILAGGSADTQYFGPGTRLTVL.

Only a few counts were recorded for this clone. This sequence joins TRBV4-2 and TRBJ2-2; 7 nucleotides line up with TRBD2. CDR3 length: 19 residues. CDR1 LGHNA and CDR2 YNFKEQ come from the germline V gene. J was trimmed by 2 bases and V by 4 bases; bases with no gene match: 16. Here the CDR3 DNA reads TGTGCCAGCAGCCCGGGGGAGGCTAGCGGACGGATTAACACCGGGGAGCTGTTTTTT. This encodes CASSPGEASGRINTGELFF.

This sequence joins TRBV9 and TRBJ1-3; weak D call: TRBD1 (5 bases). Germline V gene lookup returns CDR1 SGDLS and CDR2 YYNGEE. CDR3 length: 14 residues. V gave up 0 bases and J gave up 3 bases, with 7 bases separating them. The CDR3 spells CASSVAGNGNTIYF. CDR3 DNA sequence: TGTGCCAGCAGCGTAGCAGGGAATGGAAACACCATATATTTT.

V usage is TRBV5-5 and J usage is TRBJ2-1; 11 bases align to TRBD2. The junction had 1 base not matched to a gene; V was cut back by 4 bases and J by 1 base. There are 15 residues in the CDR3. Germline V gene lookup returns CDR1 SGHKS and CDR2 YYEKEE (reference sequence). In DNA, the CDR3 is TGTGCCAGCAGCCCTAGCGGGAGGTCCTACAATGAGCAGTTCTTC. Residues: CASSPSGRSYNEQFF.

There are a few counts of this clone. V gene TRBV9 combines with J gene TRBJ2-2; D is uncertain. Trimming removed 0 bases from V and 5 bases from J, with 8 bases in between. Germline lookup yields CDR1 SGDLS and CDR2 YYNGEE. The CDR3 has 14 residues. The CDR3 protein is CASSVVPRTGELFF. The CDR3 DNA reads TGTGCCAGCAGCGTAGTCCCGCGGACCGGGGAGCTGTTTTTT.

This clone showed up just a few times. The chain employs TRBV7-6 and TRBJ1-1, with 9 bases matching TRBD1. This CDR3 is built from 15 residues. CDR1 is SGHVS, CDR2 FNYEAQ, per germline. V lost 5 bases and J lost 5; bases outside the gene matches: 9. The CDR3 DNA follows: TGTGCCAGCAGCCCACAGGGGGCGAGGAGTACTGAAGCTTTCTTT. Protein sequence: CASSPQGARSTEAFF. Complete variable domain (other parts from reference TRBV7-6 and TRBJ1-1): GAGVSQSPRYKVTKRGQDVALRCDPISGHVSLYWYRQALGQGPEFLTYFNYEAQQDKSGLPNDRFSAERPEGSISTLTIQRTEQRDSAMYRCASSPQGARSTEAFFGQGTRLTVV.

V gene TRBV6-6 combines with J gene TRBJ2-7; TRBD1 aligns across 9 bases. Per germline, CDR1 MNHNY and CDR2 SVGAGI (reference sequence). This CDR3 has 16 amino acids. The ends lost 6 bases at V and 0 bases at J; junction bases unmatched: 9. CDR3: CASRATGTGSSYEQYF. CDR3 coding DNA: TGTGCCAGCAGAGCAACCGGGACAGGGAGCTCCTACGAGCAGTACTTC.

The CDR3: CASSSSLASYNEQFF. The CDR3 nucleotides are TGTGCCAGCAGCTCGTCTCTAGCCTCCTACAATGAGCAGTTCTTC. The V and J genes are TRBV9 and TRBJ2-1; D possibly corresponds to TRBD2 (5 bases). V shed 4 bases and J shed 0 bases, with 11 bases lying between them. Germline V gives CDR1 SGDLS, CDR2 YYNGEE. The CDR3 consists of 15 residues.

This clone came up once. V gene TRBV28 combines with J gene TRBJ2-7, with unresolved D. This CDR3 has 12 amino acids. Germline V gene lookup returns CDR1 MDHEN and CDR2 SYDVKM. CDR3 in amino acids: CVTRSRSYEQYF. DNA of the CDR3: TGTGTCACCCGAAGCCGCTCCTACGAGCAGTACTTC.